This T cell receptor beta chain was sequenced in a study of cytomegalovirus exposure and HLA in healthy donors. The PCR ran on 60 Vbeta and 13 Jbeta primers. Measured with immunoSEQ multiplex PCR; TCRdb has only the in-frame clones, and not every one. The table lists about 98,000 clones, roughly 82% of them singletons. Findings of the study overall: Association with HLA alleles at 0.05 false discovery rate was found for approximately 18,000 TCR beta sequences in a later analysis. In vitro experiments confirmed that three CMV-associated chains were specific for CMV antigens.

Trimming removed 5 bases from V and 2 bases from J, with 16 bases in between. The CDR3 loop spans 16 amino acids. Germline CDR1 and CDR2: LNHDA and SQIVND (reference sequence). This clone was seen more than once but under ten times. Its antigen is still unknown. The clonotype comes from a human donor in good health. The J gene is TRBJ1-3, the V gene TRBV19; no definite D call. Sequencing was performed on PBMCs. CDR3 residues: CASSLEVHSAGNTIYF. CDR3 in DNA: TGTGCCAGTAGTCTCGAAGTCCATTCGGCTGGAAACACCATATATTTT.